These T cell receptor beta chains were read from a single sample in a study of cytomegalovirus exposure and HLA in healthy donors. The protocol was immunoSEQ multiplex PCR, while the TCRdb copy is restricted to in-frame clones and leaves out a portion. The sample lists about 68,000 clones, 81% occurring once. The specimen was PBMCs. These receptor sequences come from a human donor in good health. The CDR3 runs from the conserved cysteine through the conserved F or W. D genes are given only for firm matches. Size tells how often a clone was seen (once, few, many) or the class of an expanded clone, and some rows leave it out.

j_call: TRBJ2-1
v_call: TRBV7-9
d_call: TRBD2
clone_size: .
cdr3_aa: CASSFLAGVSYNEQFF
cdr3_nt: TGTGCCAGCAGCTTCCTAGCGGGGGTCTCCTACAATGAGCAGTTCTTC

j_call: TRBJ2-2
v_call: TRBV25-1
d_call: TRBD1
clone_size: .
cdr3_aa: CASRGTGAYTGELFF
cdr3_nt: TGTGCCAGCAGGGGGACAGGGGCCTACACCGGGGAGCTGTTTTTT

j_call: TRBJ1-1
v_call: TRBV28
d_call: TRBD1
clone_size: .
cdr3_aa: CASSRGDRPNTEAFF
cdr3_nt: TGTGCCAGCAGTCGAGGGGACAGGCCGAACACTGAAGCTTTCTTT

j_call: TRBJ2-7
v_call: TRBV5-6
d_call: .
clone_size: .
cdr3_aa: CASSTLVEPYEQYF
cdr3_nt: TGTGCCAGCAGCACCCTAGTAGAGCCCTACGAGCAGTACTTC

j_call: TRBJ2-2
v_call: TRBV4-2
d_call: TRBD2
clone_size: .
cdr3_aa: CASSQEVLAGPQRELFF
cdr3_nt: TGTGCCAGCAGCCAAGAAGTCCTAGCGGGGCCGCAGAGGGAGCTGTTTTTT

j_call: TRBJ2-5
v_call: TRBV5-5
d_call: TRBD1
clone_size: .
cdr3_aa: CASSLAGTGPSGAQYF
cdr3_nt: TGTGCCAGCAGCTTGGCCGGGACAGGGCCCTCGGGGGCCCAGTACTTC

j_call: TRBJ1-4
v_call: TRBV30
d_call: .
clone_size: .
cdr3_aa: CAAGGNEKLFF
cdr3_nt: TGTGCCGCGGGCGGTAATGAAAAACTGTTTTTT

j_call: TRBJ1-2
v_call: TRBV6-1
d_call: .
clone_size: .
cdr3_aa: CASSEGPGFLYGYTF
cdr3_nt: TGTGCCAGCAGTGAAGGTCCGGGGTTCTTGTATGGCTACACCTTC

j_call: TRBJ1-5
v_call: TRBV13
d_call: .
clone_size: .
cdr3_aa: CASSQSRDQPQHF
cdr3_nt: TGTGCCAGCAGTCAATCCAGGGATCAGCCCCAGCATTTT

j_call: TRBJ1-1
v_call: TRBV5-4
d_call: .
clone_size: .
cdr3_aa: CASSLERVSGAEAFF
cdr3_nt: TGTGCCAGCAGCTTGGAACGGGTTTCCGGAGCTGAAGCTTTCTTT

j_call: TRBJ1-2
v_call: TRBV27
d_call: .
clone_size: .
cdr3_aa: CASSLSRNYGYTF
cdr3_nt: TGTGCCAGCAGTTTAAGCAGGAACTATGGCTACACCTTC

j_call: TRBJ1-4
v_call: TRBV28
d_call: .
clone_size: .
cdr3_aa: CASSSGGITNEKLFF
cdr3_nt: TGTGCCAGCAGTTCGGGAGGAATCACTAATGAAAAACTGTTTTTT

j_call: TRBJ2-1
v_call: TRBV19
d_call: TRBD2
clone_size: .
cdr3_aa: CASSSSGGGSLEQFF
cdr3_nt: TGTGCCAGTAGTAGTTCGGGCGGGGGGAGCCTCGAGCAGTTCTTC

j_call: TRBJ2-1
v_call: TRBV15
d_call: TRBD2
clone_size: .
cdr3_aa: CATSRDRDYHEQFF
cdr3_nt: TGTGCCACCAGCAGAGACCGGGACTATCATGAGCAGTTCTTC

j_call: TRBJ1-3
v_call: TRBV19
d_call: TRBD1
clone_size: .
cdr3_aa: CASSPTTGDPGNTIYF
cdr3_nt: TGTGCCAGTAGTCCGACCACAGGGGACCCTGGAAACACCATATATTTT

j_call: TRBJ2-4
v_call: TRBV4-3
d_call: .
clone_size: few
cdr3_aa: CASPNWRAGGSKNIQYF
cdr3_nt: TGCGCCAGCCCAAATTGGAGGGCAGGGGGGTCCAAAAACATTCAGTACTTC

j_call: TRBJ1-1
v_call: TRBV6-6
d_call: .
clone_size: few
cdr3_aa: CASSYADTLNTEAFF
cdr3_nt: TGTGCCAGCAGTTACGCGGACACTCTGAACACTGAAGCTTTCTTT

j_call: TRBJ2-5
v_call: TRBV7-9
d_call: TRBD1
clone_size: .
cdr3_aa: CASSQNLKDRDETQYF
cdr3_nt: TGTGCCAGCAGCCAGAACTTAAAAGACAGGGACGAGACCCAGTACTTC

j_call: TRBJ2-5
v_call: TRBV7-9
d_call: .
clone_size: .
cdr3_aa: CASTKEGLSGQETQYF
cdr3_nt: TGTGCCAGCACCAAAGAGGGTCTCTCTGGCCAAGAGACCCAGTACTTC

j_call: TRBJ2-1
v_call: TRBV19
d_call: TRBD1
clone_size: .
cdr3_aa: CASSIGGTGGYEQFF
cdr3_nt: TGTGCCAGTAGTATAGGTGGGACAGGGGGCTATGAGCAGTTCTTC

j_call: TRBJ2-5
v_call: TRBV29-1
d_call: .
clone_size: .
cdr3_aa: CSVERSLGGAQYF
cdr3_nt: TGCAGCGTTGAACGCAGCCTCGGGGGAGCCCAGTACTTC

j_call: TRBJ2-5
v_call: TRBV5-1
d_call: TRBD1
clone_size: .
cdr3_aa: CASTQGPGGMETQYF
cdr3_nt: TGCGCCAGCACCCAAGGCCCAGGGGGAATGGAGACCCAGTACTTC

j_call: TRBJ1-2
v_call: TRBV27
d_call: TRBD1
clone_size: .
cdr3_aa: CASSPTGGGYGYTF
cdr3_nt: TGTGCCAGCAGTCCAACAGGGGGGGGATATGGCTACACCTTC

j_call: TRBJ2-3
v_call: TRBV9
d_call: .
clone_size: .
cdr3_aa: CASSILDSTDTQYF
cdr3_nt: TGTGCCAGCAGCATACTTGATAGCACAGATACGCAGTATTTT

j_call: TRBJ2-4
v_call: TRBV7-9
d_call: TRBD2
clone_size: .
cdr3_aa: CASSKRGGLDIQYF
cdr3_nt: TGTGCCAGCAGTAAGCGGGGGGGCCTGGACATTCAGTACTTC

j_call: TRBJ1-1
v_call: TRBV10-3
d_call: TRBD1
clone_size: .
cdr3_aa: CAISDTGTGAVNTEAFF
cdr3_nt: TGTGCCATCAGTGATACCGGGACAGGGGCCGTAAACACTGAAGCTTTCTTT

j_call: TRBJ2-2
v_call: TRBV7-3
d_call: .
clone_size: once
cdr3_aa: CASRDSFNTGELFF
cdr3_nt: TGTGCCAGCAGGGACAGCTTCAACACCGGGGAGCTGTTTTTT

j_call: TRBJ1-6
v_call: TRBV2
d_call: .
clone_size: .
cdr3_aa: CASSDGTINSPLHF
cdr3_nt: TGTGCCAGCAGTGACGGGACTATTAATTCACCCCTCCACTTT

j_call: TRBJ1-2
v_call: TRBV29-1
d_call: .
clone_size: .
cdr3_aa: CSPLEGGYGYTF
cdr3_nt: TGCAGCCCATTAGAGGGTGGCTATGGCTACACCTTC

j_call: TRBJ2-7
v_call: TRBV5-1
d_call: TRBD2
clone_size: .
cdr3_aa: CASSSGGRAGEQYF
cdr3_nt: TGCGCCAGCAGCAGCGGGGGTCGAGCTGGCGAGCAGTACTTC

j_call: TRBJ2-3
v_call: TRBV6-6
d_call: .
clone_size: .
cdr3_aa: CASSYSMGGGRNTQYF
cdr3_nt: TGTGCCAGCAGTTACTCGATGGGGGGGGGCCGAAATACGCAGTATTTT

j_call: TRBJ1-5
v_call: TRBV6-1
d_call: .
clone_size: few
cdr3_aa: CASSEVVGSPRF
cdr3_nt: TGTGCCAGCAGTGAAGTTGTTGGCAGCCCGCGGTTT

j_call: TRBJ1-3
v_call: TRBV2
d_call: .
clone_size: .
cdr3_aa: CASSDLVGSSGNTIYF
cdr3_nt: TGTGCCAGCAGTGATTTGGTAGGGAGCTCTGGAAACACCATATATTTT

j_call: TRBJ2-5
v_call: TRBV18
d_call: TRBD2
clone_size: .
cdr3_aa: CASSPLSLAGGPLETQYF
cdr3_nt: TGTGCCAGCTCACCACTCAGCCTAGCGGGGGGGCCTTTGGAGACCCAGTACTTC

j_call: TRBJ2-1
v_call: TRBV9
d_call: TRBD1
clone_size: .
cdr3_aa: CASSGQGQGSYNEQFF
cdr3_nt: TGTGCCAGCAGCGGGCAGGGACAGGGGTCGTACAATGAGCAGTTCTTC

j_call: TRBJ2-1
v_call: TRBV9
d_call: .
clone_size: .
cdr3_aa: CASSVAGDYNEQFF
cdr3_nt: TGTGCCAGCAGCGTAGCCGGGGACTACAATGAGCAGTTCTTC

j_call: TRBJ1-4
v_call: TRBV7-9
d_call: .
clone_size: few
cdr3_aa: CASGGGQTATNEKLFF
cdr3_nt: TGTGCCAGCGGCGGGGGGCAGACTGCAACTAATGAAAAACTGTTTTTT

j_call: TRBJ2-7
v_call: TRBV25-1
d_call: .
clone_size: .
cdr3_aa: CASSERTWDEQYF
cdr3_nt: TGTGCCAGCAGTGAAAGGACTTGGGACGAGCAGTACTTC

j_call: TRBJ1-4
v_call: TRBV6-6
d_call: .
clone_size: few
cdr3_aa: CASSQGLRSEKLFF
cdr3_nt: TGTGCCAGCAGTCAGGGACTGCGCAGTGAAAAACTGTTTTTT

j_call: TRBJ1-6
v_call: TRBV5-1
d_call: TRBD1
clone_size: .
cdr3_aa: CASSTTGGRGSPLHF
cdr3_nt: TGCGCCAGCAGCACCACAGGGGGCAGGGGGTCACCCCTCCACTTT

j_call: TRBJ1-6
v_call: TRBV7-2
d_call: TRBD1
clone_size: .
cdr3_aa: CASSSNRDRGRPLHF
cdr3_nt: TGTGCCAGCAGCAGCAACCGGGACAGGGGAAGACCCCTCCACTTT

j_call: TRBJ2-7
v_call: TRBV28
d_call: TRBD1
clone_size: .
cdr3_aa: CASSSGTGDYEQYF
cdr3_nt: TGTGCCAGCAGCTCCGGGACAGGGGACTACGAGCAGTACTTC

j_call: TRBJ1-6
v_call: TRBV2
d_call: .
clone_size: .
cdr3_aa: CASMHGDSPLHF
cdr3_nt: TGTGCCAGCATGCACGGGGATTCACCCCTCCACTTT

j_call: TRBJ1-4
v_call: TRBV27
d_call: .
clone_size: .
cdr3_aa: CASSSRRARVNNEKLFF
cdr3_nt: TGTGCCAGCAGTTCCCGCAGGGCCAGGGTAAATAATGAAAAACTGTTTTTT

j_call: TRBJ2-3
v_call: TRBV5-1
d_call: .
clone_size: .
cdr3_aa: CASSLGGISTDTQYF
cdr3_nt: TGCGCCAGCAGCTTGGGCGGGATTTCCACAGATACGCAGTATTTT

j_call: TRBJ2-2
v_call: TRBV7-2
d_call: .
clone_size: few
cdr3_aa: CASSSKGVTANTGELFF
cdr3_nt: TGTGCCAGCAGCTCCAAGGGGGTAACCGCGAACACCGGGGAGCTGTTTTTT

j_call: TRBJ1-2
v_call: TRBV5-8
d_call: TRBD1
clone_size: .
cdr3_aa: CASSLGTGLPYGYTF
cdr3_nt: TGTGCCAGCAGCTTGGGGACAGGGCTTCCGTATGGCTACACCTTC

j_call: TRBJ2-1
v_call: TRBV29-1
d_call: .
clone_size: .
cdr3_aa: CSVEGGRMPYNEQFF
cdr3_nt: TGCAGCGTTGAGGGGGGACGCATGCCCTACAATGAGCAGTTCTTC

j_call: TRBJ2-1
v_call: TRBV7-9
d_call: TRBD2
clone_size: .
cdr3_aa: CSSSLAGLGFLF
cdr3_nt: TGTTCCAGCAGCTTAGCGGGACTAGGTTTTCTCTTC

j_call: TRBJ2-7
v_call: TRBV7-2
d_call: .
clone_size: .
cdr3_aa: CASSPRSYEQYF
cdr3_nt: TGTGCCAGCAGCCCTAGATCCTACGAGCAGTACTTC

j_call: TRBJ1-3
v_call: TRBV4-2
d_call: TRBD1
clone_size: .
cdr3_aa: CASSAGTGVTDTIYF
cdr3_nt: TGTGCCAGCAGCGCCGGGACAGGGGTTACCGACACCATATATTTT

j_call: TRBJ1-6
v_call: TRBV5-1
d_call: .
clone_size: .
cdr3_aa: CASSPLGPDTPNSPLNF
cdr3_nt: TGCGCCAGCAGCCCCCTGGGGCCGGACACTCCTAATTCACCCCTCAACTTT

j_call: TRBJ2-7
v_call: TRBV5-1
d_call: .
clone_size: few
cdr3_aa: CASSLRSPGNYEQYF
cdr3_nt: TGCGCCAGCAGCTTGCGATCTCCTGGCAACTACGAGCAGTACTTC